This TCR beta chain is drawn from a study of T cell repertoires in cytomegalovirus infection. Study in general: Carrying CMV and the relevant HLA type showed in public TCR beta signatures.

TCRdb itself ran the reads through MiXCR, one entry per CDR3 protein. This table holds approximately 160,000 distinct CDR3 sequences, roughly 17% found once. Germline values: CDR1 SGDLS, CDR2 YYNGEE. With V trimmed by 3 bases and J by 8 bases, 5 bases remained unmatched. The CDR3 is 15 amino acids. As to this clonotype: Antigen specificity is unknown.

Study-level results: HLA-C-restricted CMV-specific TCR beta clonotypes prevailed in the ex vivo response. Based on cumulative public TCR beta family frequency, carriers of CMV plus the relevant HLA were identified.

The sequencing input was CD8+ T cells from PBMCs. The chain employs TRBV9 and TRBJ2-1, with 13 positions matching TRBD2. The sequence was collected from a human donor in good health (CMV status not recorded). Some clones in this sample may be carry-over from other donors' samples. The CDR3 nucleotides are TGTGCCAGCAGCGGATGGACTAGCGGGAGTCATGAGCAGTTCTTC. It translates to CASSGWTSGSHEQFF.